This passage covers 26 T cell receptor beta chains from one sample sequenced in a study of blood T cells in healthy people across ages. Combining a sample-barcoded 5' primer with a J-beta primer mix, a second PCR ran for 7 to 11 cycles. TCRdb used MiXCR to reprocess the 5' RACE reads, holding one entry per CDR3 protein. The table lists 540,000 or so distinct CDR3 sequences, approximately 25% of them singletons. These data were also reused for a study on T cells of mothers and their children.

Input material: blood. Receptors were obtained from a boy between 10 and 17 years old in good health.

A few counts support this clonotype. The V call is TRBV29-1, the J call TRBJ1-2, with 8 bases that match TRBD1. The CDR3 runs to 13 residues. Germline trimming cut 7 bases from V and 6 bases from J; bases unmatched to any gene: 10. Germline CDR1 is SQVTM and CDR2 is ANQGSEA. Written as DNA, the CDR3 is TGCAGCGCAAACGGACAGGGTTCACATGGCTACACCTTC. Translating gives CSANGQGSHGYTF. Together with reference TRBV29-1 and TRBJ1-2, the CDR3 gives the full variable domain: SAVISQKPSRDICQRGTSLTIQCQVDSQVTMMFWYRQQPGQSLTLIATANQGSEATYESGFVIDKFPISRPNLTFSTLTVSNMSPEDSSIYLCSANGQGSHGYTFGSGTRLTVV.

The chain has TRBV6-1 and TRBJ2-1; TRBD2 aligns across 13 bases. This CDR3 contains 17 residues. From germline, CDR1 is MNHNS and CDR2 SASEGT. The ends lost 1 base at V and 4 bases at J; junction bases unmatched: 4. CDR3: CASSEGLAGGLYNEQFF. In DNA form, the CDR3 reads TGTGCCAGCAGTGAAGGACTAGCGGGAGGCCTATACAATGAGCAGTTCTTC.

This sequence joins TRBV7-9 and TRBJ2-2, with D perhaps matching TRBD2 (5 bases). Germline-derived CDR1 and CDR2 are SEHNR and FQNEAQ (reference sequence). The CDR3 has 12 amino acids. The V gene lost 5 bases and the J gene lost 6 bases, with 7 bases spanning the gap. In nucleotides, the CDR3 is TGTGCCAGCAGCGAGGGATCCGGGGAGCTGTTTTTT. Encoded protein: CASSEGSGELFF.

This chain connects TRBV20-1 to TRBJ1-5; D remains unclear. CDR1 and CDR2 (germline): DFQATT, SNEGSKA (reference sequence). Between the trimmed V and J ends, which lost 7 bases and 3 bases, there was a span of 13 bases. This CDR3 region has 13 residues. The CDR3 region is CSGTTGPNQPQHF. Written as DNA, the CDR3 is TGCAGTGGTACGACCGGCCCCAATCAGCCCCAGCATTTT.

The sample holds a few counts of this clonotype. This sequence joins TRBV4-1 and TRBJ2-4, with D possibly being TRBD1 (5 bases). V was cut by 8 bases and J by 3 bases, with 14 bases left in between. The CDR3 sequence is 14 residues long. CDR1 and CDR2 from the germline V gene are MGHRA and YSYEKL. The CDR3 nucleotides are TGCGCCAGCGTGGACACTTTGGGCAAAAACATTCAGTACTTC. This gives the protein CASVDTLGKNIQYF.

The genes are TRBV7-2 and TRBJ2-7, with 12 bases identical to TRBD2. Germline values: CDR1 SGHTA, CDR2 FQGNSA. Trimming took 5 bases from V and 4 from J; bases not matched to a gene: 6. CDR3 length: 15 residues. CDR3 sequence: CASSAPGLAGYEQYF. In DNA form, the CDR3 reads TGTGCCAGCAGCGCTCCTGGACTAGCGGGGTACGAGCAGTACTTC.

This clonotype has just a few counts. This chain joins TRBV7-2 and TRBJ1-4; D is perhaps TRBD1 (6 bases). The CDR3 loop spans 15 amino acids. V was cut by 1 base and J by 3 bases, with 9 bases left in between. In germline, CDR1 is SGHTA, CDR2 FQGNSA. The CDR3: CASSLVGGANEKLFF. In nucleotides, the CDR3 is TGTGCCAGCAGCTTAGTTGGGGGCGCTAATGAAAAACTGTTTTTT.

Only a few counts were recorded for this clonotype. The chain combines TRBV4-1 with TRBJ2-1; 9 bases fit TRBD2. The J call may not be correct, given that the DNA end is closer to TRBJ2-7. CDR1 and CDR2 (germline): MGHRA, YSYEKL. This CDR3 is 14 amino acids long. The CDR3 protein is CASSQLAGNSEQYF. DNA of the CDR3: TGCGCCAGCAGCCAACTAGCGGGAAACAGCGAGCAGTACTTC.

The table lists this clonotype with a few counts. The J gene is TRBJ1-5, the V gene TRBV4-1; D not certain. The CDR3 spans 13 residues. The V and J ends lost 4 bases and 7 bases respectively, with 11 bases between them. Germline CDR1 reads MGHRA; CDR2 reads YSYEKL. CDR3 DNA sequence: TGCGCCAGCAGCCCAGTGGGGAGACAGCCCCAGCATTTT. This gives the protein CASSPVGRQPQHF.

This clonotype has ten or more counts. The chain employs TRBV4-1 and TRBJ2-1, with 11 bases identical to TRBD2. The CDR3 totals 19 residues. The J segment lost 1 base and the V segment lost 2 bases, leaving 10 bases of the junction unmatched. The germline gives CDR1 MGHRA, CDR2 YSYEKL. CDR3: CASSQIAGGKVGSYNEQFF. The CDR3 DNA is TGCGCCAGCAGCCAAATAGCGGGAGGGAAAGTAGGGTCCTACAATGAGCAGTTCTTC.

This clonotype was picked up a small number of times. V usage is TRBV4-1 and J usage is TRBJ1-2; 10 bases fit TRBD1. This CDR3 has 15 residues. Germline V gives CDR1 MGHRA, CDR2 YSYEKL. The V segment lost 2 bases and the J segment 8 bases; nucleotides outside the gene matches: 8. CDR3 sequence (DNA): TGCGCCAGCAGCCAACCCCGGGACAGGGGAGACGGCTACACCTTC. Residues: CASSQPRDRGDGYTF.

This chain uses TRBV20-1 with TRBJ1-1; weak D call: TRBD1 (6 bases). Trimming took 6 bases from V and 0 from J, leaving 14 bases between them. The CDR3 has 14 amino acids. Germline assignment: CDR1 DFQATT and CDR2 SNEGSKA (reference sequence). Here the CDR3 DNA reads TGCAGTGCCCACCCCGACAGGATGAACACTGAAGCTTTCTTT. Protein: CSAHPDRMNTEAFF.

This clonotype was detected a few times. The chain recombines TRBV5-6 with TRBJ2-1; TRBD1 matches at 7 bases. Per the germline V gene, CDR1 is SGHDT and CDR2 is YYEEEE. CDR3 length: 15 residues. V was clipped by 4 bases and J by 0 bases; unmatched bases: 4. Here the CDR3 reads CASSQGQSSYNEQFF. CDR3 nucleotide sequence: TGTGCCAGCAGCCAGGGACAGAGCTCCTACAATGAGCAGTTCTTC.

The chain is built from TRBV7-2 and TRBJ1-2, with 8 bases aligning to TRBD1. This CDR3 contains 14 residues. After removal of 5 bases from V and 6 bases from J, the junction contained 8 bases not matched to a gene. Germline-derived CDR1 and CDR2 are SGHTA and FQGNSA. The CDR3: CASSPQTGVDGYTF. CDR3 nucleotides: TGTGCCAGCAGCCCGCAGACAGGGGTTGATGGCTACACCTTC.

This clonotype turned up a few times. The CDR3 DNA follows: TGTGCCAGCAGCTTCGACAGGGGGACTAGTGCTGCCGGGGAGCTGTTTTTT. Encoded protein: CASSFDRGTSAAGELFF. The chain joins TRBV7-8 to TRBJ2-2; D is perhaps TRBD1 (9 bases). The V end lost 3 bases, the J end lost 6 bases, and 20 bases lay between the germline ends. The CDR3 sequence is 17 residues long. The germline V gene has CDR1 SGHVS and CDR2 FQNEAQ.

This clonotype was observed a few times. V usage is TRBV7-9 and J usage is TRBJ2-7; 8 bases are a match to TRBD2. The CDR3 is made up of 17 amino acids. The germline CDR1 and CDR2 sequences are SEHNR and FQNEAQ (reference sequence). The ends lost 5 bases at V and 3 bases at J; junction bases unmatched: 15. The DNA for the CDR3 is TGTGCCAGCAGCCCCCCTGGAGGGTTAGCGGGATTCTACGAGCAGTACTTC. It codes for CASSPPGGLAGFYEQYF. Full variable domain (remainder filled in from reference TRBV7-9 and TRBJ2-7): DTGVSQNPRHKITKRGQNVTFRCDPISEHNRLYWYRQTLGQGPEFLTYFQNEAQLEKSRLLSDRFSAERPKGSFSTLEIQRTEQGDSAMYLCASSPPGGLAGFYEQYFGPGTRLTVT.

The chain has TRBV25-1 and TRBJ2-7, with TRBD1 identical over 10 bases. CDR1 is MGHDK and CDR2 is SYGVNS in the germline V gene. The trim removed 6 bases at V and 2 bases at J, leaving 4 bases unmatched. The CDR3 is 14 amino acids. In DNA, the CDR3 is TGTGCCAGCAGCGGACAGGGGGGACCCTACGAGCAGTACTTC. Translation gives CASSGQGGPYEQYF.

This chain uses TRBV2 with TRBJ2-7; D remains unclear. The CDR3 contains 12 residues. CDR1 and CDR2 from the germline V gene are SNHLY and FYNNEI. The V gene lost 0 bases and the J gene lost 5 bases, with 5 bases spanning the gap. Here the CDR3 DNA reads TGTGCCAGCAGTGAAGCCTTCGACGAGCAGTACTTC. Amino acids: CASSEAFDEQYF.

The CDR3 DNA follows: TGTGCCAGCAGCCACGGGCCTTCCCCCTACAATGAGCAGTTCTTC. This codes for CASSHGPSPYNEQFF. This rearrangement joins TRBV6-2 or TRBV6-3 to TRBJ2-1; D remains unclear. V lost 6 bases and J 2 bases, leaving 14 bases between the germline ends. This CDR3 is 15 amino acids long. The V gene's germline CDR1 is MNHEY and CDR2 SVGEGT.

This clonotype was observed a few times. The chain has TRBV15 and TRBJ2-1; D possibly corresponds to TRBD2 (5 bases). Trimming stripped 5 bases from V and 6 bases from J, with 26 bases between. This CDR3 comprises 18 residues. In germline, CDR1 is LNHNV, CDR2 YYDKDF (reference sequence). The CDR3 sequence: CATSPERWSGSRPNEQFF. CDR3 DNA: TGTGCCACCAGCCCTGAAAGATGGTCGGGATCCCGGCCCAATGAGCAGTTCTTC.

This clonotype was picked up a small number of times. The germline gene is not matched at one end of the junction; a read error may be the cause. V is TRBV7-6 and J is TRBJ1-6; 7 bases match TRBD1. CDR3 length: 14 residues. CDR1 is SGHVS, CDR2 FNYEAQ, per germline. The CDR3 sequence is CASSRQGNNLPLHF. For the CDR3, the DNA is TGTGCCAGCAGCCGACAGGGAAATAATTTACCCCTCCACTTT.

This chain joins TRBV29-1 and TRBJ2-3, with 11 bases fitting TRBD1. The CDR3 runs to 13 residues. CDR1 is SQVTM, CDR2 ANQGSEA, per germline. Trimming took 6 bases from V and 6 from J; bases not matched to a gene: 5. The CDR3 coding sequence is TGCAGCGTATCCGGGACAGGGGGTGATACGCAGTATTTT. This translates into CSVSGTGGDTQYF.

This chain connects TRBV4-3 to TRBJ2-7; D is unresolved. In germline, CDR1 is LGHNA, CDR2 YSLEER. V was shortened by 1 base and J by 7 bases, with 11 bases between the two germline ends. This CDR3 spans 13 amino acids. CDR3 sequence: CASSQAFPGEQYF. CDR3 nucleotide sequence: TGCGCCAGCAGCCAAGCCTTTCCCGGAGAGCAGTACTTC.

This clonotype appeared a few times. V and J are TRBV7-2 and TRBJ1-4; perhaps TRBD1 as D (6 bases). In germline, CDR1 is SGHTA, CDR2 FQGNSA. V gave up 1 base and J gave up 0 bases, with 9 bases separating them. The length of the CDR3 is 16 residues. DNA of the CDR3: TGTGCCAGCAGCTTAGGCAGGGGCGCAACTAATGAAAAACTGTTTTTT. This gives the protein CASSLGRGATNEKLFF.

This chain uses TRBV5-1 with TRBJ2-1; 8 nucleotides agree with TRBD2. The CDR3 covers 17 residues. Trimming at V came to 1 base and at J to 0 bases, leaving 6 bases not matched to a gene. Germline V CDR1 and CDR2: SGHRS, YFSETQ. The CDR3 here is CASSLTVSGTSYNEQFF. In DNA form, the CDR3 reads TGCGCCAGCAGCTTGACGGTTAGCGGGACCTCCTACAATGAGCAGTTCTTC.

CDR3 nucleotide sequence: TGTGCCAGCAGTCCCGGGACGGGGACTAGGACCCAGTACTTC. Its protein is CASSPGTGTRTQYF. The chain links TRBV6-2 or TRBV6-3 to TRBJ2-5; 8 positions match TRBD2. Losses at the gene ends were 5 bases for V and 7 bases for J; bases not matched to a gene: 9. This CDR3 has 14 amino acids. Looked up from germline, CDR1 is MNHEY and CDR2 is SVGEGT.